This entry concerns a single T cell receptor beta chain. Only in-frame clones appear in the TCRdb table, and some are missing; sequencing was by immunoSEQ multiplex PCR. In the table there are 150,000 to 200,000 clones, more than 90% of which are singletons. The data are from a study of control samples from healthy donors and cancer patients. This clonotype originated in a man younger than 45 in good health. Sequencing was performed on blood.

The CDR3 DNA reads TGTGCCAGCTCACCTACCGGGGCCACCTACGAGCAGTACTTC. Protein sequence: CASSPTGATYEQYF. The genes are TRBV18 and TRBJ2-7; D may correspond to TRBD1 or TRBD2 (5 bases each). Germline values: CDR1 KGHSH, CDR2 LQKENI. CDR3 size: 14 residues. With 3 bases removed from V and 2 bases from J, the gap between germline ends came to 11 bases.